This T cell receptor beta chain was recovered during a study of T cell responses to AZD1222 COVID-19 vaccine. Comment on this clone: Its target is not known.

Here immunoSEQ multiplex PCR was the method, and the copy in TCRdb shows in-frame clones only, minus some. The table lists 100,000 to 150,000 clones, about 91% of them singletons, with under 2% in the top ten. Study-wide results and caveats: Repertoire collection took place solely once the T cell response had peaked.

Trimming took 1 base from V and 2 from J, leaving 14 bases between them. The CDR3 is made up of 16 amino acids. In germline, CDR1 is LNHDA, CDR2 SQIVND (reference sequence). This TCR was recovered from an adult who received the AZD1222 COVID-19 vaccine. The specimen comprised peripheral blood, sampled 28 days after the second AZD1222 dose. This sequence joins TRBV19 and TRBJ1-1; D unclear. This chain's CDR3 is CASSIAGGRVNTEAFF. In DNA, the CDR3 is TGTGCCAGTAGTATAGCTGGAGGGAGGGTAAACACTGAAGCTTTCTTT.